The TCR beta chain under discussion was sequenced for a study of Ad26.COV2.S vaccination and SARS-CoV-2 variants. Across the study: The authors gave Ad26.COV2.S intramuscularly, either once or twice 56 days apart. Study-wide results and limits: Vaccine and placebo groups showed comparable non-spike TCR breadth.

The CDR3 has 14 amino acids. From germline, CDR1 is MGHDK and CDR2 SYGVNS. Trimming at V came to 2 bases and at J to 8 bases, leaving 6 bases not matched to a gene. The repertoire was sequenced with immunoSEQ multiplex PCR; TCRdb's copy has only in-frame clones and lacks some. The sample includes some 390,000 clones, less than 90% seen only once; the top ten take 3% to 3.5%. Note on this clone: Its antigen is currently unknown.

Treatment specified: approximately 18 received Ad26.COV2.S at low or high dose, single or two shots; about 5 received placebo; per-sample allocation not given. Sampling occurred on day 63 after the first vaccine or placebo injection. An 18-55-year-old adult in Boston served as donor. The genes are TRBV25-1 and TRBJ1-3, with 7 nucleotides matching TRBD1. The TCR sequence derives from a person aged 18 to 65 who received the Ad26.COV2.S COVID-19 vaccine or a placebo. The sample consisted of peripheral blood, taken in a trial of Ad26.COV2.S vaccine versus placebo. As DNA, the CDR3 is TGTGCCAGCAGTGAACCGACAGGGCTTGACACCATATATTTT. Amino acid sequence: CASSEPTGLDTIYF.